This T cell receptor beta chain was sequenced for a study of cytomegalovirus exposure and HLA in healthy donors. Researchers ran the PCR with 60 Vbeta and 13 Jbeta primers. Method: immunoSEQ multiplex PCR; TCRdb's copy keeps in-frame clones and lacks some. The profile shows some 77,000 clones, around 80% of them singletons. This clone was counted between two and nine times. The antigen remains undetermined. Healthy donors of bone marrow made up the group. Trimming took 4 bases from V and 6 from J; bases not matched to a gene: 9. The CDR3 runs to 14 residues. CDR1 is SGHRS and CDR2 is YFSETQ in the germline V gene. Study findings and constraints: Later on, an analysis tied 15,000 to 20,000 TCR beta sequences to HLA alleles at 0.05 false discovery rate.

J is TRBJ2-7 and V is TRBV5-1; 8 bases fit TRBD2. The sample consisted of PBMCs. The origin of this receptor is a woman aged 45-65 years in good health and CMV-seropositive. The CDR3 DNA follows: TGCGCCAGCAGCCCGGGGGGGGCCTCCGGCGAGCAGTACGTC. It is translated as CASSPGGASGEQYV.